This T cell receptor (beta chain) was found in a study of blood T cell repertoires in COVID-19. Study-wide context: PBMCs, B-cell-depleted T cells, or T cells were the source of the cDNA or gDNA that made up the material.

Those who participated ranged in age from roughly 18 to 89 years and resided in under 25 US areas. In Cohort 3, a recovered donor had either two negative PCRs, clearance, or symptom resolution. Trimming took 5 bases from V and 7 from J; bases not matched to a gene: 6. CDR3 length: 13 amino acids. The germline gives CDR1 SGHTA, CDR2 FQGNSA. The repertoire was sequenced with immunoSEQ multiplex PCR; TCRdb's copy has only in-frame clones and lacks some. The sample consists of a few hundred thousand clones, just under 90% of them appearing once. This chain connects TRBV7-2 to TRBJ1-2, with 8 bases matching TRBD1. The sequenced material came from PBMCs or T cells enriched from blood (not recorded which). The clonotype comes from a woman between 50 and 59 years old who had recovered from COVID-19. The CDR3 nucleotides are TGTGCCAGCAGCCTGGACAGGGAGGTTGGCTACACCTTC. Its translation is CASSLDREVGYTF.